The 29 T cell receptor beta chains reported below all come from one sample, sequenced in a study of shared clonotypes between healthy human individuals. Naive CD8 populations comprised CD45RO-negative cells positively selected for CCR7, excluding terminally differentiated effector memory CD45RA+ cells. Produced via immunoSEQ multiplex PCR; TCRdb's table is partial and in-frame only. The sample shows around 2.1 million clones, more than 85% of them seen only once. Source material: naive CD8+ T cells from PBMCs. The source is a man aged 18 to 29 in good health. Some clones in this sample may be carry-over from other donors' samples.

This clone was seen more than once but under ten times. V and J are TRBV29-1 and TRBJ1-1; weak D call: TRBD1 (5 bases). The V end was cut by 7 bases, the J end by 5 bases, with 20 bases between. The CDR3 runs to 14 residues. From germline, CDR1 is SQVTM and CDR2 ANQGSEA. Here the CDR3 DNA reads TGCAGCGCCCTACCCCCGAACAGGCTGACTGAAGCTTTCTTT. Translation: CSALPPNRLTEAFF. The full variable domain, with the rest looked up from reference TRBV29-1 and TRBJ1-1, is SAVISQKPSRDICQRGTSLTIQCQVDSQVTMMFWYRQQPGQSLTLIATANQGSEATYESGFVIDKFPISRPNLTFSTLTVSNMSPEDSSIYLCSALPPNRLTEAFFGQGTRLTVV.

This clone has only one observation. The chain uses TRBV25-1 and TRBJ1-1; no firm D call. V was trimmed by 0 bases and J by 0 bases, leaving 11 bases between them. Germline CDR1 and CDR2: MGHDK and SYGVNS. This CDR3 region has 16 residues. CDR3 in amino acids: CASSEYGKGLNTEAFF. CDR3 nucleotide sequence: TGTGCCAGCAGTGAATACGGTAAAGGTCTGAACACTGAAGCTTTCTTT.

This chain links TRBV28 with TRBJ1-2, with D uncertain. Germline V gives CDR1 MDHEN, CDR2 SYDVKM. This CDR3 has 15 amino acids. Deletions cut 2 bases from V and 4 bases from J, with 14 bases between. The CDR3 region has the DNA TGTGCCAGCAGTTTACCGGGGTACCTAAGCTATGGCTACACCTTC. This codes for CASSLPGYLSYGYTF.

This chain uses TRBV27 with TRBJ2-1, with 9 bases identical to TRBD2. CDR1 MNHEY and CDR2 SMNVEV come from the germline V gene (reference sequence). The ends lost 5 bases at V and 3 bases at J; junction bases unmatched: 5. The CDR3 sequence is 15 residues long. CDR3: CASSPGGRGYNEQFF. CDR3 coding DNA: TGTGCCAGCAGTCCGGGCGGGAGGGGCTACAATGAGCAGTTCTTC.

The chain has TRBV4-2 and TRBJ2-7; maybe TRBD1 (6 bases). The CDR3 consists of 14 residues. Trimming cost V 4 bases and J 0 bases, with 10 bases left between them. Germline CDR1 reads LGHNA; CDR2 reads YNFKEQ. The CDR3 region has the DNA TGTGCCAGCAGCCCTCGGGACACCTCCTACGAGCAGTACTTC. Translated, it gives CASSPRDTSYEQYF.

The chain couples TRBV6-1 to TRBJ2-7, with 11 bases lining up with TRBD2. Losses at the gene ends were 4 bases for V and 5 bases for J; bases not matched to a gene: 7. The CDR3 extends over 15 amino acids. Germline CDR1 MNHNS, CDR2 SASEGT. The CDR3 loop is CASSARIAGGNEQYF. CDR3 bases: TGTGCCAGCAGTGCCAGGATAGCGGGAGGGAACGAGCAGTACTTC.

Notes on this clone: Other DNA sequences in this sample translate to the same CDR3. The V and J genes are TRBV5-1 and TRBJ2-7; the D gene is possibly TRBD1 (5 bases). The germline V gene has CDR1 SGHRS and CDR2 YFSETQ. The CDR3 loop spans 14 amino acids. The V end lost 2 bases, the J end lost 0 bases, and 9 bases lay between the germline ends. CDR3 in amino acids: CASSFGQGSYEQYF. In DNA form, the CDR3 reads TGCGCCAGCAGCTTCGGGCAGGGCTCCTACGAGCAGTACTTC.

This sequence joins TRBV2 and TRBJ2-7; TRBD2 matches 7 bases. Germline-derived CDR1 and CDR2 are SNHLY and FYNNEI. V was pared by 8 bases and J by 2 bases, with 6 bases of the junction left unmatched. The CDR3 loop spans 13 amino acids. The CDR3 sequence is CASVGGSPYEQYF. Here the CDR3 DNA reads TGTGCCAGCGTCGGCGGGAGCCCCTACGAGCAGTACTTC. Combining the CDR3 with reference TRBV2 and TRBJ2-7 gives the whole variable domain EPEVTQTPSHQVTQMGQEVILRCVPISNHLYFYWYRQILGQKVEFLVSFYNNEISEKSEIFDDQFSVERPDGSNFTLKIRSTKLEDSAMYFCASVGGSPYEQYFGPGTRLTVT.

The chain uses TRBV6-5 and TRBJ2-1, with D perhaps assigned TRBD1 or TRBD2 (6 bases each). The V gene's germline CDR1 is MNHEY and CDR2 SVGAGI. Trimming took off 0 bases at V and 10 bases at J, with 13 bases between the two ends. CDR3 length equals 14 residues. The CDR3 protein is CASSYSVGGREQFF. DNA of the CDR3: TGTGCCAGCAGTTACTCCGTTGGGGGGCGAGAGCAGTTCTTC.

The chain links TRBV5-8 to TRBJ2-5, with D perhaps matching TRBD2 (7 bases). Germline loops: CDR1 SGHTS, CDR2 YDEGEE. The length of the CDR3 is 15 residues. V lost 3 bases, J lost 4 bases, and 16 bases lay in between. CDR3 sequence reads: CASSWGAGRGETQYF. The CDR3 coding sequence is TGTGCCAGCAGCTGGGGGGCAGGGAGGGGAGAGACCCAGTACTTC.

The CDR3 sequence: CASSGGQGITLSGNTIYF. CDR3 DNA: TGTGCCAGCAGTGGGGGACAGGGGATTACATTATCTGGAAACACCATATATTTT. The chain has TRBV2 and TRBJ1-3; 10 bases are a match to TRBD1. V dropped 4 bases and J dropped 1; count of bases not matched to a gene: 10. In germline, CDR1 is SNHLY, CDR2 FYNNEI. The CDR3 spans 18 residues.

The chain has TRBV9 and TRBJ1-2; maybe TRBD1 (5 bases). The V and J ends lost 4 bases and 7 bases respectively, with 11 bases between them. Per germline, CDR1 SGDLS and CDR2 YYNGEE. The CDR3 runs to 12 residues. The CDR3 DNA is TGTGCCAGCAGCCCCCAGGGTTCTGGCTACACCTTC. This encodes CASSPQGSGYTF. The whole variable domain, filled in from reference TRBV9 and TRBJ1-2, reads DSGVTQTPKHLITATGQRVTLRCSPRSGDLSVYWYQQSLDQGLQFLIQYYNGEERAKGNILERFSAQQFPDLHSELNLSSLELGDSALYFCASSPQGSGYTFGSGTRLTVV.

The chain couples TRBV5-1 to TRBJ2-7; D uncertain. In germline, CDR1 is SGHRS, CDR2 YFSETQ. CDR3 length: 14 residues. V lost 4 bases and J lost 2, with 13 bases in between. DNA for the CDR3: TGCGCCAGCAGCCCGGGTGGGATAGCCTACGAGCAGTACTTC. It encodes CASSPGGIAYEQYF.

The rearrangement links TRBV5-6 to TRBJ2-1; 12 bases line up with TRBD2. Trimming removed 0 bases from V and 4 bases from J; junction bases left unmatched: 2. Germline lookup yields CDR1 SGHDT and CDR2 YYEEEE. The CDR3 spans 16 residues. The CDR3 coding sequence is TGTGCCAGCAGCTTGGAACTAGCGGGAGGATACAATGAGCAGTTCTTC. Encoded protein: CASSLELAGGYNEQFF.

The chain links TRBV27 to TRBJ2-6, with no clear D. This CDR3 contains 16 residues. Germline V gene data show CDR1 as MNHEY and CDR2 as SMNVEV (reference sequence). Trimming removed 1 base at V and 4 bases at J, with 11 bases between. This CDR3 reads CASSLLAEAGANVLTF. The CDR3 DNA reads TGTGCCAGCAGTTTATTGGCAGAGGCCGGGGCCAACGTCCTGACTTTC.

The chain couples TRBV28 to TRBJ1-2, with D perhaps matching TRBD1 (5 bases). V gave up 6 bases and J gave up 5 bases, with 16 bases separating them. The CDR3 length is 14 residues. Germline CDR1 is MDHEN and CDR2 is SYDVKM. CDR3 amino acids: CASRGPTVRYGYTF. Written as DNA, the CDR3 is TGTGCCAGCAGGGGACCGACCGTCCGATATGGCTACACCTTC.

The chain is built from TRBV7-3 and TRBJ2-7; 10 bases fit TRBD1. The CDR3 is 15 amino acids. The V gene's germline CDR1 is SGHTA and CDR2 FQGTGA. V lost 3 bases, J lost 4 bases, and 6 bases stayed unmatched. This CDR3 reads CASSLGTGAGYEQYF. The DNA of the CDR3 is TGTGCCAGCAGCTTGGGGACAGGGGCAGGGTACGAGCAGTACTTC. Together with reference TRBV7-3 and TRBJ2-7, the CDR3 gives the full variable domain: GAGVSQTPSNKVTEKGKYVELRCDPISGHTALYWYRQSLGQGPEFLIYFQGTGAADDSGLPNDRFFAVRPEGSVSTLKIQRTERGDSAVYLCASSLGTGAGYEQYFGPGTRLTVT.

The J gene is TRBJ2-3, the V gene TRBV27; 8 bases fit TRBD1. CDR1 MNHEY and CDR2 SMNVEV come from the germline V gene (reference sequence). The CDR3 has 15 residues. Trimming took 5 bases from V and 2 from J; bases not matched to a gene: 6. CDR3 coding DNA: TGTGCCAGCAGTCCTGACAGGGGCCTCACAGATACGCAGTATTTT. Its translation: CASSPDRGLTDTQYF.

The chain employs TRBV6-1 and TRBJ2-7; TRBD1 is a possible D gene (5 bases). The CDR3 is 14 amino acids. Per germline, CDR1 MNHNS and CDR2 SASEGT. The V and J ends lost 10 bases and 6 bases respectively, with 22 bases between them. The DNA for the CDR3 is TGTGCCACCTTTACCATAACTCAGGGCGGCGAGCAGTACTTC. This codes for CATFTITQGGEQYF.

With respect to this clone: Its ends do not fully match the called genes, so a read error is possible. This chain links TRBV19 with TRBJ2-7, with 12 bases that match TRBD2. Germline V gives CDR1 LNHDA, CDR2 SQIVND (reference sequence). The CDR3 totals 15 residues. The chain's CDR3 is CASTPSGRASNEQYF. CDR3 DNA sequence: TGTGCCAGTACCCCTAGCGGGAGGGCCTCCAACGAGCAGTACTTC.

Points on this clone: The identical CDR3 is also encoded by other nucleotide sequences in the sample. This chain joins TRBV27 and TRBJ1-2; D not certain. Between the trimmed V and J ends, which lost 2 bases and 2 bases, there was a span of 6 bases. This CDR3 contains 13 residues. Germline values: CDR1 MNHEY, CDR2 SMNVEV (reference sequence). This CDR3 reads CASSLDRNYGYTF. CDR3 in DNA: TGTGCCAGCAGTTTAGACCGAAACTATGGCTACACCTTC.

This chain links TRBV29-1 with TRBJ1-2; no reliable D call. Germline CDR1 SQVTM, CDR2 ANQGSEA. Deletions cut 6 bases from V and 8 bases from J, with 13 bases between. CDR3 length equals 11 residues. In DNA, the CDR3 is TGCAGCGTCCCGGAGGCCCGGGGCTACACCTTC. Amino acid sequence: CSVPEARGYTF.

CDR3 protein: CASSLDGEVYGYTF. The CDR3 DNA follows: TGTGCCAGCAGCTTAGACGGCGAAGTCTATGGCTACACCTTC. The chain uses TRBV7-3 and TRBJ1-2; no reliable D call. Trimming stripped 2 bases from V and 4 bases from J, with 11 bases between. From germline, CDR1 is SGHTA and CDR2 FQGTGA. The CDR3 sequence is 14 residues long.

The J gene is TRBJ1-2, the V gene TRBV19; no clear D gene. This CDR3 is 14 amino acids long. Germline CDR1 reads LNHDA; CDR2 reads SQIVND (reference sequence). Trimming stripped 9 bases from V and 5 bases from J, with 19 bases between. CDR3 sequence (DNA): TGTGCCAGCCGCGGTAGTCCCATTGTATATGGCTACACCTTC. It is translated as CASRGSPIVYGYTF. The full variable domain, completed using reference TRBV19 and TRBJ1-2, is DGGITQSPKYLFRKEGQNVTLSCEQNLNHDAMYWYRQDPGQGLRLIYYSQIVNDFQKGDIAEGYSVSREKKESFPLTVTSAQKNPTAFYLCASRGSPIVYGYTFGSGTRLTVV.

The chain uses TRBV28 and TRBJ2-1; D may correspond to TRBD1 or TRBD2 (6 bases each). V was clipped by 3 bases and J by 4 bases, with 13 bases between them. Germline values: CDR1 MDHEN, CDR2 SYDVKM. The CDR3 spans 15 residues. The CDR3 coding sequence is TGTGCCAGCAGTTTTGTCGGGGGCTATTACAATGAGCAGTTCTTC. This encodes CASSFVGGYYNEQFF.

This chain connects TRBV4-1 to TRBJ2-1; 7 positions match TRBD2. The V gene's germline CDR1 is MGHRA and CDR2 YSYEKL. The CDR3 covers 16 residues. Losses at the gene ends were 6 bases for V and 0 bases for J; bases not matched to a gene: 8. DNA for the CDR3: TGCGCCAGCAGACGGGGGGAAGGGAGCTCCTACAATGAGCAGTTCTTC. Translating gives CASRRGEGSSYNEQFF.

The chain is built from TRBV11-2 and TRBJ2-1; 8 bases agree with TRBD2. The CDR3 contains 12 residues. J lost 9 bases, V lost 4 bases, and 2 bases had no gene match. In germline, CDR1 is SGHAT, CDR2 FQNNGV. The CDR3 spells CASSSGGAEQFF. As DNA, the CDR3 is TGTGCCAGCAGCTCCGGGGGGGCTGAGCAGTTCTTC.

As for this clone: The same CDR3 also results from other DNA sequences found in this sample. The V call is TRBV27, the J call TRBJ1-2; TRBD1 matches 9 bases. The CDR3 consists of 13 residues. Germline CDR1 and CDR2: MNHEY and SMNVEV (reference sequence). After removal of 3 bases from V and 6 bases from J, the junction contained 2 bases not matched to a gene. Written as DNA, the CDR3 is TGTGCCAGCAGTTTCGGGACAGGGCATGGCTACACCTTC. Translation gives CASSFGTGHGYTF.

This clone has only one observation. The CDR3 loop reads CASSSGTSYQETQYF. DNA for the CDR3: TGTGCCAGCAGTTCCGGGACTAGCTACCAAGAGACCCAGTACTTC. The rearrangement uses TRBV6-5 and TRBJ2-5; 9 positions agree with TRBD2. The CDR3 sequence is 15 residues long. CDR1 is MNHEY, CDR2 SVGAGI, per germline. The J segment lost 0 bases and the V segment lost 4 bases, leaving 3 bases of the junction unmatched.